The 10 T cell receptor beta chains reported below all come from one sample, sequenced in a study of blood T cell repertoires in COVID-19. Profiled with immunoSEQ multiplex PCR; TCRdb holds only in-frame clones, not every one. Among some 270,000 clones listed, about 80% were seen once. Sequencing was carried out using peripheral blood. Receptor source: a person aged 70 to 85 with COVID-19, enrolled during active disease.

The V gene is TRBV10-3, the J gene TRBJ2-7; tentative D call: TRBD1 (5 bases). Between the trimmed V and J ends, which lost 6 bases and 1 base, there was a span of 7 bases. CDR1 ENHRY and CDR2 SYGVKD come from the germline V gene. This CDR3 comprises 12 residues. CDR3 nucleotide sequence: TGTGCCATCAGCACAGGATCCTACGAGCAGTACTTC. As protein: CAISTGSYEQYF.

The V and J genes are TRBV28 and TRBJ2-7, with D possibly matching TRBD1 (6 bases). The CDR3 is made up of 14 amino acids. Germline V lookup: CDR1 MDHEN, CDR2 SYDVKM. V shed 6 bases and J shed 2 bases, with 14 bases lying between them. CDR3 DNA sequence: TGTGCCAGCAGGCTACCCGGGACAACCTACGAGCAGTACTTC. This translates into CASRLPGTTYEQYF.

This rearrangement joins TRBV28 to TRBJ1-2; D ambiguous. The CDR3 has 14 residues. In germline, CDR1 is MDHEN, CDR2 SYDVKM. With 10 bases removed from V and 4 bases from J, the gap between germline ends came to 19 bases. The CDR3 region has the DNA TGTGCCACAGCACAGTGGCTCGTGGGCTATGGCTACACCTTC. Translated, it gives CATAQWLVGYGYTF.

This clone has a single count. This chain joins TRBV10-1 and TRBJ2-7, with D tentatively TRBD1 (6 bases). Trimming removed 10 bases at V and 2 bases at J, with 18 bases between. The CDR3 totals 14 residues. Germline CDR1 is WNHNN and CDR2 is SYGVQD (reference sequence). As DNA, the CDR3 is TGCGCCACCCAATCCGGGGACAAAGCCTACGAGCAGTACTTC. This sequence encodes CATQSGDKAYEQYF.

This chain connects TRBV19 to TRBJ2-5; D is possibly TRBD2 (6 bases). V was shortened by 5 bases and J by 0 bases, with 10 bases between the two germline ends. This CDR3 contains 14 residues. Germline values: CDR1 LNHDA, CDR2 SQIVND (reference sequence). CDR3 bases: TGTGCCAGTAGTTTAGGAGGGAACCAAGAGACCCAGTACTTC. It translates to CASSLGGNQETQYF.

The chain carries TRBV6-6 and TRBJ1-2; 9 bases align to TRBD1. CDR1 and CDR2 (germline): MNHNY, SVGAGI (reference sequence). The CDR3 extends over 15 amino acids. After removal of 5 bases from V and 4 bases from J, the junction contained 8 bases not matched to a gene. The CDR3 DNA reads TGTGCCAGCAGTAGATTGGGACAGGGAAGCTATGGCTACACCTTC. Translating gives CASSRLGQGSYGYTF.

The rearrangement links TRBV15 to TRBJ1-4; 8 bases agree with TRBD1. Trimming removed 0 bases from V and 0 bases from J; junction bases left unmatched: 9. The CDR3 length is 19 residues. Germline CDR1 LNHNV, CDR2 YYDKDF (reference sequence). The CDR3 is CATSRDLAGGTSTNEKLFF. In DNA form, the CDR3 reads TGTGCCACCAGCAGAGATCTTGCAGGGGGCACTTCAACTAATGAAAAACTGTTTTTT.

The rearrangement links TRBV7-9 to TRBJ1-1, with D hard to call. This CDR3 contains 19 residues. With 1 base removed from V and 0 bases from J, the gap between germline ends came to 21 bases. From germline, CDR1 is SEHNR and CDR2 FQNEAQ (reference sequence). The CDR3 here is CASSLEAGAGPTVNTEAFF. The CDR3 nucleotides read TGTGCCAGCAGCTTAGAAGCGGGCGCCGGCCCGACGGTGAACACTGAAGCTTTCTTT. Filled out from reference TRBV7-9 and TRBJ1-1, the complete variable domain reads DTGVSQNPRHKITKRGQNVTFRCDPISEHNRLYWYRQTLGQGPEFLTYFQNEAQLEKSRLLSDRFSAERPKGSFSTLEIQRTEQGDSAMYLCASSLEAGAGPTVNTEAFFGQGTRLTVV.

This sequence joins TRBV4-3 and TRBJ2-2; D perhaps matches TRBD1 (6 bases). Trimming pared 1 base from V and 4 bases from J, leaving 10 bases between. This CDR3 is 15 amino acids long. Germline V lookup: CDR1 LGHNA, CDR2 YSLEER. This CDR3 is CASSQVTGLTGELFF. Written as DNA, the CDR3 is TGCGCCAGCAGCCAAGTAACAGGGCTCACCGGGGAGCTGTTTTTT.

The CDR3 reads CASSSVPGGLVGEQYF. For the CDR3, the DNA is TGTGCCAGCAGTTCCGTTCCCGGGGGGTTGGTAGGCGAGCAGTACTTC. V is TRBV27 and J is TRBJ2-7; 7 bases align to TRBD2. CDR1 and CDR2 (germline): MNHEY, SMNVEV (reference sequence). This CDR3 spans 16 amino acids. V shed 4 bases, J shed 6 bases, and the junction held 15 bases outside the gene matches.